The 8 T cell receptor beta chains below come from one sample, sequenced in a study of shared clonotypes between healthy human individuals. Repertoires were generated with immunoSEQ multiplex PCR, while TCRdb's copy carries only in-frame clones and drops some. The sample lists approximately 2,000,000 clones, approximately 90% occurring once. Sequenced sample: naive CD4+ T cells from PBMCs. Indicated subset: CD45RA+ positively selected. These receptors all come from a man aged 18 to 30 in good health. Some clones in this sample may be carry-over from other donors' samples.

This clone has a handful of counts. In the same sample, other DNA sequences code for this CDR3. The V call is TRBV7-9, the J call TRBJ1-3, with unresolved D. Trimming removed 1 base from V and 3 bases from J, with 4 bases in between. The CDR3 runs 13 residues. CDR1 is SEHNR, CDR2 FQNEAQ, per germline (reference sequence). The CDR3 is CASSLEVGNTIYF. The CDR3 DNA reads TGTGCCAGCAGCTTAGAGGTTGGAAACACCATATATTTT.

CDR3 sequence reads: CASSRGGGYGYTF. The CDR3 coding sequence is TGTGCCAGCAGCCGAGGGGGCGGGTATGGCTACACCTTC. This chain links TRBV7-9 with TRBJ1-2; 7 positions agree with TRBD1. The V gene's germline CDR1 is SEHNR and CDR2 FQNEAQ (reference sequence). The CDR3 covers 13 residues. After removal of 5 bases from V and 5 bases from J, the junction contained 5 bases not matched to a gene.

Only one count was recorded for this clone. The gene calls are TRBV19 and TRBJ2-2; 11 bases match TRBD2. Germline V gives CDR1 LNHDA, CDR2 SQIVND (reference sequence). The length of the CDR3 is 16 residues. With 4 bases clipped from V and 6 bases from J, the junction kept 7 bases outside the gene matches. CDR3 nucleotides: TGTGCCAGTAGTAAGTCCGTAGCGGGAGGGCCCGGGGAGCTGTTTTTT. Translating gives CASSKSVAGGPGELFF.

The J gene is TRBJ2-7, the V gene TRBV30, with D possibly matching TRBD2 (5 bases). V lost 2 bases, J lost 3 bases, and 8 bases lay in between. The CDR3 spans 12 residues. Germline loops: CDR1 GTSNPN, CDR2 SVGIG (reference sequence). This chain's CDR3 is CAWSNGVYEQYF. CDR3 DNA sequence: TGTGCCTGGAGTAACGGGGTCTACGAGCAGTACTTC.

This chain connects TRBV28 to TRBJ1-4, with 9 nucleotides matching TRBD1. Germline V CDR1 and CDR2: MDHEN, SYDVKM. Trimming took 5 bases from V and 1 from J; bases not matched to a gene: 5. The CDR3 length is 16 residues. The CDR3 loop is CASSRDRAVTNEKLFF. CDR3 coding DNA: TGTGCCAGCAGTCGGGACAGGGCAGTAACTAATGAAAAACTGTTTTTT.

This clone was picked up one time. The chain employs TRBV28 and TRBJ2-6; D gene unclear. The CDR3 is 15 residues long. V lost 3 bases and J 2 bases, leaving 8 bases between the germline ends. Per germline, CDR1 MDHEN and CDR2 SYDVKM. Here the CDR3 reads CASSLSRPGANVLTF. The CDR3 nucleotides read TGTGCCAGCAGTTTGTCCCGTCCTGGGGCCAACGTCCTGACTTTC. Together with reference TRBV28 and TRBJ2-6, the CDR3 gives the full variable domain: DVKVTQSSRYLVKRTGEKVFLECVQDMDHENMFWYRQDPGLGLRLIYFSYDVKMKEKGDIPEGYSVSREKKERFSLILESASTNQTSMYLCASSLSRPGANVLTFGAGSRLTVL.

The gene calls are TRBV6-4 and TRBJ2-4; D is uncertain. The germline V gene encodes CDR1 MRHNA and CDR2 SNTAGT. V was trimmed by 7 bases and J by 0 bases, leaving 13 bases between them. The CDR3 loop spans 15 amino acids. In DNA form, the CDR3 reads TGTGCCAGCACCACCCTTGAAGGAGCCAAAAACATTCAGTACTTC. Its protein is CASTTLEGAKNIQYF.

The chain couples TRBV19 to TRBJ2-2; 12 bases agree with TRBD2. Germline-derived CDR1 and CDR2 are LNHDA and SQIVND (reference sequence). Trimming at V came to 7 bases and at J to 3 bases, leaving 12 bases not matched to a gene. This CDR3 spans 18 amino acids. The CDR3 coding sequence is TGTGCCAGTACCAACGGACTAGCGGGAAGTGGGTACACCGGGGAGCTGTTTTTT. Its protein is CASTNGLAGSGYTGELFF.